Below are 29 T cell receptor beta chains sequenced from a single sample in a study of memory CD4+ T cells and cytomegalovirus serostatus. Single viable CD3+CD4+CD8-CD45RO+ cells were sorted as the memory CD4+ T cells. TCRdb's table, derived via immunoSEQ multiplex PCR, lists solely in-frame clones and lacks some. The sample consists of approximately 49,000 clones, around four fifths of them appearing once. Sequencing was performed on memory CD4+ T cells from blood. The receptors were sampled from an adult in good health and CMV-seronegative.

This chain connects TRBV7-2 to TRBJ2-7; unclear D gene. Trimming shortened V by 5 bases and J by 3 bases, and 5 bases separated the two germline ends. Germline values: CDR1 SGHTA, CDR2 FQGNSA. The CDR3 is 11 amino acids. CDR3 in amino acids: CASSHYYEQYF. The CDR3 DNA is TGTGCCAGCAGCCACTACTACGAGCAGTACTTC. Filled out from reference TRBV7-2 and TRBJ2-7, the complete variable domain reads GAGVSQSPSNKVTEKGKDVELRCDPISGHTALYWYRQSLGQGLEFLIYFQGNSAPDKSGLPSDRFSAERTGGSVSTLTIQRTQQEDSAVYLCASSHYYEQYFGPGTRLTVT.

The CDR3 spells CASSQDRLVVYEQYF. The CDR3 DNA reads TGCGCCAGCAGCCAAGACCGCTTAGTTGTCTACGAGCAGTACTTC. The rearrangement links TRBV4-3 to TRBJ2-7; D is uncertain. This CDR3 has 15 residues. Germline CDR1 reads LGHNA; CDR2 reads YSLEER. The V gene lost 0 bases and the J gene lost 3 bases, with 12 bases spanning the gap.

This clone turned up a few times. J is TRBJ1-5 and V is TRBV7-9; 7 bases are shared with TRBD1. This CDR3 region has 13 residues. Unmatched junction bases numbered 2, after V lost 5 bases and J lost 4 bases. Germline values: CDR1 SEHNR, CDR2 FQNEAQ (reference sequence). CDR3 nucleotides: TGTGCCAGCAGCGGACAGGATAATCAGCCCCAGCATTTT. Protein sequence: CASSGQDNQPQHF.

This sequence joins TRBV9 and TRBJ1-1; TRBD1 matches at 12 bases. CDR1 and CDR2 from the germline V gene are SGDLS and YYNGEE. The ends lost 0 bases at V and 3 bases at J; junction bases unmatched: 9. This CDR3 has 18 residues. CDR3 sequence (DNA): TGTGCCAGCAGCGTAGGCCCCGGGACAGGGGGCGCGGACACTGAAGCTTTCTTT. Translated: CASSVGPGTGGADTEAFF.

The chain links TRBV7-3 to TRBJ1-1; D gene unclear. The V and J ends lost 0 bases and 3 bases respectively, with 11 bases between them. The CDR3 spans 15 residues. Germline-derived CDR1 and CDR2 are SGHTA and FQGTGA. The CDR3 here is CASSLTGHTDTEAFF. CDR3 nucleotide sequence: TGTGCCAGCAGCTTAACCGGCCACACGGACACTGAAGCTTTCTTT.

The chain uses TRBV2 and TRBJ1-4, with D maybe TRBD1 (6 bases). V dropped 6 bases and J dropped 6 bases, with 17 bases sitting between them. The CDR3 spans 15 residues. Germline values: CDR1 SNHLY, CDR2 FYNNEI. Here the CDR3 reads CASRPVTGRDEKLFF. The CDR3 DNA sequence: TGTGCCAGCAGACCCGTGACAGGCCGGGATGAAAAACTGTTTTTT.

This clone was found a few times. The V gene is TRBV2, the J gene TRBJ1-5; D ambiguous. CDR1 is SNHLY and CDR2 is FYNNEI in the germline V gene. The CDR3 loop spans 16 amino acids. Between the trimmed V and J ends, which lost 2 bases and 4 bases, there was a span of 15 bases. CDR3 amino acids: CASSELGGTSNQPQHF. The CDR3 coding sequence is TGTGCCAGCAGTGAACTTGGTGGTACATCGAATCAGCCCCAGCATTTT.

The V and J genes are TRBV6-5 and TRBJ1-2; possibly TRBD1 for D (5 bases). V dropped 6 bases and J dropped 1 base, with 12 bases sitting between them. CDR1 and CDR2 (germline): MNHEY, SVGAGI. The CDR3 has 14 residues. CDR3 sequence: CASRRGSGNYGYTF. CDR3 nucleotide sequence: TGTGCCAGCAGGCGGGGGAGCGGTAACTATGGCTACACCTTC.

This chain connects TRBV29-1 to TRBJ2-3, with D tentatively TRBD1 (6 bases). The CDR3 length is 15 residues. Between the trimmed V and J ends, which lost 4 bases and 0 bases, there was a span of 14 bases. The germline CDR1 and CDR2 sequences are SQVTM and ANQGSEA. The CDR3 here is CSVVGTPISTDTQYF. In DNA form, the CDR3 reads TGCAGCGTTGTCGGGACACCGATCAGCACAGATACGCAGTATTTT.

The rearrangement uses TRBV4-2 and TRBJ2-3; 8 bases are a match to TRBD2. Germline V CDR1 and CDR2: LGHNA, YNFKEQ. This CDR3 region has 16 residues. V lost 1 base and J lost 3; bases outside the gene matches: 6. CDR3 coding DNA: TGTGCCAGCAGCCAAGTGGCGGGGGGCGGGACAGATACGCAGTATTTT. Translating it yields CASSQVAGGGTDTQYF.

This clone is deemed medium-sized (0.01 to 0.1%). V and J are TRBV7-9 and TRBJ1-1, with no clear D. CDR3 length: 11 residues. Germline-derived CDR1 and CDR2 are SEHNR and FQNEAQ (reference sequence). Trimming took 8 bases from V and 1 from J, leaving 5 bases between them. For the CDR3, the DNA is TGTGCCAGCGCAGGGAACACTGAAGCTTTCTTT. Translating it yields CASAGNTEAFF.

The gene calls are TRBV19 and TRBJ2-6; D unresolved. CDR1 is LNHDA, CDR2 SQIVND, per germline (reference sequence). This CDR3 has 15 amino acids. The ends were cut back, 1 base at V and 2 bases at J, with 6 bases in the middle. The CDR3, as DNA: TGTGCCAGTAGTATAGGCAATCCTGGGGCCAACGTCCTGACTTTC. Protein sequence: CASSIGNPGANVLTF.

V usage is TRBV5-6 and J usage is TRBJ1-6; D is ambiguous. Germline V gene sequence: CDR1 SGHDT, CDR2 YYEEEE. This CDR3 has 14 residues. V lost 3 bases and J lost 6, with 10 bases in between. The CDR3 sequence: CASSSGVGNSPLHF. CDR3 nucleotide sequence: TGTGCCAGCAGCTCGGGTGTAGGTAATTCACCCCTCCACTTT.

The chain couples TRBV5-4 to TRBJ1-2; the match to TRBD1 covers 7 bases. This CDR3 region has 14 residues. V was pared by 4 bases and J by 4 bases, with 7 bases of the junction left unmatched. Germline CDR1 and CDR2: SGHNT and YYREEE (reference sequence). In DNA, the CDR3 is TGTGCCAGCAGCCCCGGACAGGAGAGCTATGGCTACACCTTC. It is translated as CASSPGQESYGYTF.

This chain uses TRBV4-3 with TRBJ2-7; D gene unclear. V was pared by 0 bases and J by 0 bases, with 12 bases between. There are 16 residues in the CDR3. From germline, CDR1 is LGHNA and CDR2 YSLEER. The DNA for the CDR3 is TGCGCCAGCAGCCAAGATTTGCTTTCTTCCTCCTACGAGCAGTACTTC. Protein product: CASSQDLLSSSYEQYF.

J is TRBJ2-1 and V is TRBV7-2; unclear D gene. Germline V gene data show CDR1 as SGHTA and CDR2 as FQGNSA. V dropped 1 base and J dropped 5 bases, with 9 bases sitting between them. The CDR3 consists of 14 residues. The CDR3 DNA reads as TGTGCCAGCAGCTTAGATGGGCCTAACAATGAGCAGTTCTTC. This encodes CASSLDGPNNEQFF.

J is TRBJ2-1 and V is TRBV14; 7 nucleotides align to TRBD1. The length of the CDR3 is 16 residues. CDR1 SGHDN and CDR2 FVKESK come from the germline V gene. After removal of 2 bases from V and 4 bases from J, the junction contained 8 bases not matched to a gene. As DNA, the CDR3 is TGTGCCAGCAGCCAACTTCGACAGGGCGGATACAATGAGCAGTTCTTC. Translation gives CASSQLRQGGYNEQFF. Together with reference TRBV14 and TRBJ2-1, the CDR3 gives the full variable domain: EAGVTQFPSHSVIEKGQTVTLRCDPISGHDNLYWYRRVMGKEIKFLLHFVKESKQDESGMPNNRFLAERTGGTYSTLKVQPAELEDSGVYFCASSQLRQGGYNEQFFGPGTRLTVL.

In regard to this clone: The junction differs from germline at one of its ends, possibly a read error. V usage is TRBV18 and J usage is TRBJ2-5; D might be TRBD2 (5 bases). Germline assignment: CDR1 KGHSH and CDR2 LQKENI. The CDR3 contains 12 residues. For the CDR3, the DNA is TGCGCCAGCTCACTAGTGACGGAGACCCAGTACTTC. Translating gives CASSLVTETQYF.

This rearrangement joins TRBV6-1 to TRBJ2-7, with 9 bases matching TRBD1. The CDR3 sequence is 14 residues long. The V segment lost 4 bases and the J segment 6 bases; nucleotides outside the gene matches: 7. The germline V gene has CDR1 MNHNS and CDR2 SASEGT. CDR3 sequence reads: CASSVPGTGIEQYF. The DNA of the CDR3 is TGTGCCAGCAGTGTACCCGGGACAGGGATCGAGCAGTACTTC.

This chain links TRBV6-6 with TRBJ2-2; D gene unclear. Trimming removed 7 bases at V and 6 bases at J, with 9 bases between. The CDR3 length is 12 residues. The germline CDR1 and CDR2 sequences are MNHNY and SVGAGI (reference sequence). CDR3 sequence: CASINRPGELFF. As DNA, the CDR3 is TGTGCCAGCATCAACCGGCCCGGGGAGCTGTTTTTT.

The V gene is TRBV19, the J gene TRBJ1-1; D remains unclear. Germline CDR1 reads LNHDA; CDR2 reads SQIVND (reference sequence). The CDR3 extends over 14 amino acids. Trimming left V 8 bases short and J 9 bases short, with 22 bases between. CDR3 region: CASSIGYPSPKAFF. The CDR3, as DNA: TGTGCCAGTTCAATTGGTTACCCAAGTCCCAAAGCTTTCTTT.

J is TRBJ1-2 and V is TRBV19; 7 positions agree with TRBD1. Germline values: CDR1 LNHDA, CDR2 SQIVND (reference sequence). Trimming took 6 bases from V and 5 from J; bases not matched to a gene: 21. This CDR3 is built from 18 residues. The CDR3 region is CASRPTVEGALTTYGYTF. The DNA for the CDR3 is TGTGCCAGTAGACCCACTGTAGAGGGGGCTCTGACGACTTATGGCTACACCTTC.

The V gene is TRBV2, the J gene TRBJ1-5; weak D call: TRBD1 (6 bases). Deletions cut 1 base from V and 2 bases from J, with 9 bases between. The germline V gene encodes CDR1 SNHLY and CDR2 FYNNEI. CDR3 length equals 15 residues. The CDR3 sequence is CASSEGQVGNQPQHF. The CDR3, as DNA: TGTGCCAGCAGTGAAGGACAGGTGGGCAATCAGCCCCAGCATTTT.

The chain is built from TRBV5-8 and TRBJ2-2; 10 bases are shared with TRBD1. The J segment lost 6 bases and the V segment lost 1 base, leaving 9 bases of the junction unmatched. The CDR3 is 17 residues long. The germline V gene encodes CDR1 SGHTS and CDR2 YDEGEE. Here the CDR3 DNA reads TGTGCCAGCAGCTTGAACCCCCAGGGACAGGGGTCCGGGGAGCTGTTTTTT. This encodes CASSLNPQGQGSGELFF. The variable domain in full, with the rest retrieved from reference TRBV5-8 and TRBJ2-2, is EAGVTQSPTHLIKTRGQQATLRCSPISGHTSVYWYQQALGLGLQFLLWYDEGEERNRGNFPPRFSGRQFPNYSSELNVNALELEDSALYLCASSLNPQGQGSGELFFGEGSRLTVL.

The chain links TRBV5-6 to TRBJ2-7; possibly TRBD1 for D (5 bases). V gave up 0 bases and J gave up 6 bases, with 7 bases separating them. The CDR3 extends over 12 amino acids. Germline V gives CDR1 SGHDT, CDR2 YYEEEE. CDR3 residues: CASSLDRGEQYF. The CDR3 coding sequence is TGTGCCAGCAGCTTGGATAGGGGCGAGCAGTACTTC.

The CDR3 bases are TGTGCCAGTAGTTTCCTCTCTGGGGCCAACGTCCTGACTTTC. Amino acid sequence: CASSFLSGANVLTF. This sequence joins TRBV19 and TRBJ2-6, with no clear D. V shed 5 bases and J shed 0 bases, with 5 bases lying between them. This CDR3 region has 14 residues. The germline V gene encodes CDR1 LNHDA and CDR2 SQIVND (reference sequence).

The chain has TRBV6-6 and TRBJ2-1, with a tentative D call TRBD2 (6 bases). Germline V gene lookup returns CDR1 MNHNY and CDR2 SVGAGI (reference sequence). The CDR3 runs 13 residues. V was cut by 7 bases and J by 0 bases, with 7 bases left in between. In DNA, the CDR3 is TGTGCCAGCAAGACTAGCTCCTACAATGAGCAGTTCTTC. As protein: CASKTSSYNEQFF.

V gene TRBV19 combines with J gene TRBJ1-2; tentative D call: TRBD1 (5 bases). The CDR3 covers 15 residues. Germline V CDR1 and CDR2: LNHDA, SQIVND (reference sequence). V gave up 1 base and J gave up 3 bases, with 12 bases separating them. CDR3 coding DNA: TGTGCCAGTAGTATAGCTGGGACCCCGGACTATGGCTACACCTTC. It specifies CASSIAGTPDYGYTF.

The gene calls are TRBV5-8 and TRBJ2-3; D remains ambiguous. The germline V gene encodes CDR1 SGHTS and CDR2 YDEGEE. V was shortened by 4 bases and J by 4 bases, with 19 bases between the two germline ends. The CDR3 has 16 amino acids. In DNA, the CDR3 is TGTGCCAGCAGCACCTTCGGACGGAGACTCGCAGATACGCAGTATTTT. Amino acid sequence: CASSTFGRRLADTQYF. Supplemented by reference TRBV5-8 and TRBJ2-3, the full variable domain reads EAGVTQSPTHLIKTRGQQATLRCSPISGHTSVYWYQQALGLGLQFLLWYDEGEERNRGNFPPRFSGRQFPNYSSELNVNALELEDSALYLCASSTFGRRLADTQYFGPGTRLTVL.